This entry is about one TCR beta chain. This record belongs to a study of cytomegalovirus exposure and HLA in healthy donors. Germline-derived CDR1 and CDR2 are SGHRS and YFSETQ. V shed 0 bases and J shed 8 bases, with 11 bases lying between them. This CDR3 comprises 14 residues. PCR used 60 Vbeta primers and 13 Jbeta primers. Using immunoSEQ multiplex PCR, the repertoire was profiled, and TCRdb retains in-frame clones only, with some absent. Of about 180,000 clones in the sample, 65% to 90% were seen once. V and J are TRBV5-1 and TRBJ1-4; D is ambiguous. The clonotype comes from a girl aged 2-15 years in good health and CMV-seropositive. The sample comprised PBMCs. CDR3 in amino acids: CASSLDYAGEKLFF. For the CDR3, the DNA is TGCGCCAGCAGCTTGGACTATGCGGGGGAAAAACTGTTTTTT.